The 16 T cell receptor beta chains below were found in one sample sequenced in a study of neurological immune-mediated disorders. This sample's time point: longitudinal time-point 1 (baseline). TCRdb itself ran the 5' RACE reads through MiXCR, one entry per CDR3 protein. Here the sample spans tens of thousands of distinct CDR3 sequences, 9% to 10% being singletons. Material: PBMCs. All receptors derive from a woman aged 40 to 50 in good health.

In its sample, this clonotype was seen many times. The J gene is TRBJ2-2, the V gene TRBV5-1, with TRBD1 matching over 9 bases. CDR3 length: 16 amino acids. Looked up from germline, CDR1 is SGHRS and CDR2 is YFSETQ. The junction had 11 bases not matched to a gene; V was cut back by 4 bases and J by 7 bases. CDR3 coding DNA: TGCGCCAGCAGCCCCGGGACAGGGTCAGAATTCGGGGAGCTGTTTTTT. It specifies CASSPGTGSEFGELFF.

This clonotype was counted at least ten times. J is TRBJ2-5 and V is TRBV5-6, with D hard to call. V was pared by 6 bases and J by 7 bases, with 19 bases between. This CDR3 has 14 amino acids. Germline V gene sequence: CDR1 SGHDT, CDR2 YYEEEE. The CDR3 here is CASTEPARRGTQYF. The CDR3 DNA sequence: TGTGCCAGCACTGAACCGGCCCGGCGAGGGACCCAGTACTTC.

Many counts were recorded for this clonotype. V is TRBV7-9 and J is TRBJ2-3; 7 bases agree with TRBD1. V trimming: 8 bases; J trimming: 1 base; junction bases outside the gene matches: 3. Germline CDR1 reads SEHNR; CDR2 reads FQNEAQ (reference sequence). This CDR3 is built from 13 residues. Here the CDR3 reads CASVQGGTDTQYF. CDR3 bases: TGTGCCAGCGTTCAGGGGGGCACAGATACGCAGTATTTT. Variable domain in full (rest from reference TRBV7-9 and TRBJ2-3): DTGVSQNPRHKITKRGQNVTFRCDPISEHNRLYWYRQTLGQGPEFLTYFQNEAQLEKSRLLSDRFSAERPKGSFSTLEIQRTEQGDSAMYLCASVQGGTDTQYFGPGTRLTVL.

This clonotype was counted ten times or more. The chain employs TRBV12-3 or TRBV12-4 and TRBJ1-1; D is uncertain. Trimming took 6 bases from V and 10 from J, leaving 15 bases between them. This CDR3 is 12 amino acids long. CDR3 nucleotide sequence: TGTGCCAGCAGCTTTGGACCGACGGCAGCTTTCTTT. It specifies CASSFGPTAAFF.

This clonotype occurred many times. V usage is TRBV7-2 and J usage is TRBJ1-2; D may be TRBD1 (5 bases). The V gene lost 6 bases and the J gene lost 2 bases, with 13 bases spanning the gap. The CDR3 consists of 14 residues. CDR1 is SGHTA and CDR2 is FQGNSA in the germline V gene. CDR3 sequence reads: CASRVWGVNYGYTF. In nucleotides, the CDR3 is TGTGCCAGCAGGGTTTGGGGGGTGAACTATGGCTACACCTTC.

This clonotype was seen many times. This chain connects TRBV5-6 to TRBJ2-1; TRBD2 agrees at 7 bases. This CDR3 is 14 amino acids long. Per the germline V gene, CDR1 is SGHDT and CDR2 is YYEEEE. V was clipped by 4 bases and J by 8 bases; unmatched bases: 9. The CDR3 spells CASSPPGLNYEQFF. The CDR3 DNA reads as TGTGCCAGCAGCCCGCCGGGACTAAACTATGAGCAGTTCTTC. The variable domain in full, with the rest retrieved from reference TRBV5-6 and TRBJ2-1, is DAGVTQSPTHLIKTRGQQVTLRCSPKSGHDTVSWYQQALGQGPQFIFQYYEEEERQRGNFPDRFSGHQFPNYSSELNVNALLLGDSALYLCASSPPGLNYEQFFGPGTRLTVL.

This clonotype was found a few times. The chain couples TRBV5-6 to TRBJ2-1; 9 nucleotides match TRBD1. The CDR3 runs 18 residues. Germline lookup yields CDR1 SGHDT and CDR2 YYEEEE. V was pared by 4 bases and J by 6 bases, with 17 bases of the junction left unmatched. CDR3 region: CASSRPGTGNGAGNEQFF. The CDR3 nucleotides read TGTGCCAGCAGCCGTCCCGGGACAGGGAACGGGGCAGGCAATGAGCAGTTCTTC.

In this sample, this clonotype turned up many times. The rearrangement joins TRBV20-1 to TRBJ1-2, with D possibly matching TRBD1 (5 bases). The CDR3 totals 15 residues. Trimming left V 1 base short and J 1 base short, with 13 bases between. The germline V gene encodes CDR1 DFQATT and CDR2 SNEGSKA (reference sequence). In DNA, the CDR3 is TGCAGTGCTAGAGCATCGGGGGACGGTAACTATGGCTACACCTTC. This sequence encodes CSARASGDGNYGYTF.

This clonotype was seen more than once but under ten times. The chain is built from TRBV3-1 and TRBJ1-1; D call uncertain. The length of the CDR3 is 17 residues. V was pared by 0 bases and J by 0 bases, with 14 bases between. Germline V gene data show CDR1 as LGHDT and CDR2 as YNNKEL (reference sequence). CDR3 sequence (DNA): TGTGCCAGCAGCCAAGAGAAATTCGGAATCATGAACACTGAAGCTTTCTTT. As protein: CASSQEKFGIMNTEAFF.

This clonotype was recorded many times. CDR3 coding DNA: TGCAGTGCTAGTGGGAGGCGGAACACTGAAGCTTTCTTT. It encodes CSASGRRNTEAFF. The chain has TRBV20-1 and TRBJ1-1; D gene uncertain. The germline V and J ends were trimmed by 3 bases and 1 base, with 9 bases remaining between them. CDR1 is DFQATT and CDR2 is SNEGSKA in the germline V gene (reference sequence). The CDR3 runs 13 residues.

A remark on this clonotype: A much larger clone lies one base from this, so it may be a read error. This chain joins TRBV10-3 and TRBJ2-2; D not resolved. Germline loops: CDR1 ENHRY, CDR2 SYGVKD. CDR3 length: 16 residues. CDR3 amino acids: CAISELGPANTVELFF. In DNA, the CDR3 is TGTGCCATCAGTGAATTAGGGCCCGCGAACACCGTGGAGCTGTTTTTT.

This clonotype came up many times. The chain has TRBV15 and TRBJ2-7, with D perhaps TRBD1 (6 bases). The CDR3 is 14 amino acids. The ends were cut back, 1 base at V and 3 bases at J, with 10 bases in the middle. Germline loops: CDR1 LNHNV, CDR2 YYDKDF (reference sequence). CDR3 amino acids: CATSRAGALYEQYF. The CDR3 coding sequence is TGTGCCACCAGCAGAGCAGGGGCCCTCTACGAGCAGTACTTC.

In this sample, this clonotype turned up many times. V usage is TRBV11-2 and J usage is TRBJ2-3, with D uncertain. CDR3 length: 16 amino acids. Trimming removed 1 base at V and 1 base at J, with 12 bases between. CDR1 SGHAT and CDR2 FQNNGV come from the germline V gene. CDR3: CASSLGAGHGTDTQYF. As DNA, the CDR3 is TGTGCCAGCAGCTTAGGAGCCGGCCACGGCACAGATACGCAGTATTTT.

This clonotype was recorded many times. The chain couples TRBV12-3 or TRBV12-4 to TRBJ1-6, with TRBD1 matching over 10 bases. This CDR3 has 15 residues. The trim removed 6 bases at V and 10 bases at J, leaving 9 bases unmatched. The CDR3 DNA is TGTGCCAGCAGCCCGGACAGGGGGTTATACTCACCCCTCCACTTT. Protein product: CASSPDRGLYSPLHF.

This clonotype was counted at least ten times. V gene TRBV12-3 or TRBV12-4 combines with J gene TRBJ2-7; D is tentatively TRBD1 or TRBD2 (5 bases each). The CDR3 is made up of 13 amino acids. Trimming removed 5 bases at V and 2 bases at J, with 10 bases between. The CDR3 here is CASSGTVTYEQYF. The CDR3 DNA reads as TGTGCCAGCAGTGGGACGGTTACCTACGAGCAGTACTTC.

In its sample, this clonotype was seen many times. V is TRBV29-1 and J is TRBJ2-7; D tentatively reads TRBD1 or TRBD2 (6 bases each). Germline CDR1 and CDR2: SQVTM and ANQGSEA. Trimming stripped 3 bases from V and 3 bases from J, with 9 bases between. There are 12 residues in the CDR3. CDR3 nucleotide sequence: TGCAGCGTTGAGGGGGGCGACTACGAGCAGTACTTC. Encoded protein: CSVEGGDYEQYF.